This TCR beta chain is from a study of cytomegalovirus exposure and HLA in healthy donors. Study outcomes and limitations: There were reportedly fewer N-insertions in an Asian-associated ancestry cluster than the approximately 600-donor mean, in a later analysis. Solely CMV serostatus was available to characterize immune exposure.

The PCR employed 60 Vbeta primers together with 13 Jbeta primers. TCRdb keeps only in-frame clones here, not all; method: immunoSEQ multiplex PCR. The data show 95,000 to 110,000 clones, with around 60% seen just once and more than 3% held by the top ten. CDR3 size: 14 residues. V lost 2 bases to trimming and J lost 3 bases; unmatched junction nucleotides: 1. Germline V CDR1 and CDR2: SGHRS, YFSETQ. Notes on this clone: As yet, its antigen is unknown.

The receptor was isolated from a woman between 50 and 59 years old in good health and CMV-seronegative. V gene TRBV5-1 combines with J gene TRBJ2-7, with 11 positions matching TRBD2. Input material: PBMCs. The DNA of the CDR3 is TGCGCCAGCAGCTTCACTAGCGGGAGCTACGAGCAGTACTTC. It is translated as CASSFTSGSYEQYF.